This T cell receptor beta chain came from a study of control samples from healthy donors and cancer patients. Assay used: immunoSEQ multiplex PCR; TCRdb lists only in-frame clones, some missing. Of around 58,000 clones listed, 70% to 90% are singletons. V was clipped by 5 bases and J by 7 bases; unmatched bases: 6. The CDR3 is made up of 15 amino acids. Germline CDR1 is SEHNR and CDR2 is FQNEAQ (reference sequence). The sequence came from a man over 45 in good health. The sequenced sample consisted of blood. The chain uses TRBV7-9 and TRBJ2-4; 12 bases are shared with TRBD2. CDR3 DNA sequence: TGTGCCAGCAGCCCGCGGACTAGCGGGAAGAACATTCAGTACTTC. It yields the protein CASSPRTSGKNIQYF.